This entry lists 21 T cell receptor beta chains sequenced from one sample in a study of cytomegalovirus exposure and HLA in healthy donors. The study ran its PCR with 60 Vbeta and 13 Jbeta primers. Measured with immunoSEQ multiplex PCR; TCRdb has only the in-frame clones, and not every one. Of more than 200,000 clones in the sample, 65% to 80% were seen once. Sequenced input: PBMCs. The receptors were gathered from a man aged 35 to 55 in good health and CMV-seronegative.

The chain combines TRBV2 with TRBJ2-2, with TRBD2 matching over 11 bases. The CDR3 is made up of 17 amino acids. CDR1 and CDR2 from the germline V gene are SNHLY and FYNNEI. V trimming: 6 bases; J trimming: 7 bases; junction bases outside the gene matches: 13. CDR3 DNA sequence: TGTGCCAGCAGGCAGCGTAGCGGGAGGGCCTCGTACGGGGAGCTGTTTTTT. Translated: CASRQRSGRASYGELFF.

This sequence joins TRBV6-5 and TRBJ2-3; a weak D match, TRBD2 (5 bases). In germline, CDR1 is MNHEY, CDR2 SVGAGI. Trimming left V 6 bases short and J 0 bases short, with 10 bases between. This CDR3 spans 14 amino acids. The CDR3 nucleotides read TGTGCCAGCAGGAGCGGAGCTAGCACAGATACGCAGTATTTT. Translating gives CASRSGASTDTQYF.

The chain has TRBV28 and TRBJ2-3; unclear D gene. Trimming removed 3 bases at V and 0 bases at J, with 13 bases between. Germline-derived CDR1 and CDR2 are MDHEN and SYDVKM. This CDR3 has 16 residues. The DNA for the CDR3 is TGTGCCAGCAGTTTGGTCAGAGGAACTAGCACAGATACGCAGTATTTT. Its translation: CASSLVRGTSTDTQYF.

The gene calls are TRBV5-1 and TRBJ2-1, with 11 bases matching TRBD2. The CDR3 is 19 residues long. After removal of 0 bases from V and 0 bases from J, the junction contained 8 bases not matched to a gene. CDR1 and CDR2 from the germline V gene are SGHRS and YFSETQ. CDR3: CASSLVVASGGSSYNEQFF. CDR3 nucleotides: TGCGCCAGCAGCTTGGTCGTCGCTAGCGGGGGGAGCTCCTACAATGAGCAGTTCTTC.

The chain has TRBV10-2 and TRBJ1-5; D possibly corresponds to TRBD1 (6 bases). This CDR3 has 16 residues. The V end was cut by 6 bases, the J end by 0 bases, with 15 bases between. CDR1 and CDR2 (germline): WSHSY, SAAADI. The CDR3 here is CASRETGTLSNQPQHF. The CDR3 bases are TGCGCCAGCAGGGAGACCGGGACACTTAGCAATCAGCCCCAGCATTTT.

The rearrangement joins TRBV5-8 to TRBJ1-3; D is undetermined. Germline lookup yields CDR1 SGHTS and CDR2 YDEGEE. The germline V and J ends were trimmed by 10 bases and 2 bases, with 13 bases remaining between them. The CDR3 totals 13 residues. CDR3 sequence (DNA): TGTGCCGGGCGGGGAAGGACTGGAAACACCATATATTTT. Its translation: CAGRGRTGNTIYF.

This chain joins TRBV5-4 and TRBJ1-2; the D is unclear. The CDR3 sequence is 14 residues long. V was shortened by 4 bases and J by 6 bases, with 16 bases between the two germline ends. CDR1 is SGHNT, CDR2 YYREEE, per germline (reference sequence). The CDR3 spells CASSRALAGDGYTF. As DNA, the CDR3 is TGTGCCAGCAGCCGGGCCCTTGCGGGAGATGGCTACACCTTC.

The CDR3 nucleotides read TGTGCCAGCAGCTTAAACGGGGGACAGGGGGCATATGGCTACACCTTC. This sequence encodes CASSLNGGQGAYGYTF. This chain connects TRBV7-2 to TRBJ1-2; 12 bases fit TRBD1. The junction had 6 bases not matched to a gene; V was cut back by 2 bases and J by 5 bases. This CDR3 contains 16 residues. The germline gives CDR1 SGHTA, CDR2 FQGNSA.

J is TRBJ2-3 and V is TRBV5-1; D is possibly TRBD2 (5 bases). The CDR3 spans 14 residues. V lost 1 base and J lost 5, with 11 bases in between. Germline V gene lookup returns CDR1 SGHRS and CDR2 YFSETQ. In DNA, the CDR3 is TGCGCCAGCAGCTTGAACCACGGGAAAGATACGCAGTATTTT. Translation: CASSLNHGKDTQYF. Using reference TRBV5-1 and TRBJ2-3 for the parts outside the CDR3, the full variable domain is KAGVTQTPRYLIKTRGQQVTLSCSPISGHRSVSWYQQTPGQGLQFLFEYFSETQRNKGNFPGRFSGRQFSNSRSEMNVSTLELGDSALYLCASSLNHGKDTQYFGPGTRLTVL.

This chain joins TRBV28 and TRBJ1-2; TRBD1 matches at 9 bases. The trim removed 6 bases at V and 4 bases at J, leaving 6 bases unmatched. Germline CDR1 MDHEN, CDR2 SYDVKM. CDR3 length: 14 residues. CDR3 region: CASSRDRVFYGYTF. CDR3 bases: TGTGCCAGCAGCCGGGACAGGGTATTCTATGGCTACACCTTC.

This clone has just one count. V and J are TRBV4-2 and TRBJ2-3, with D maybe TRBD1 (5 bases). Germline V gene data show CDR1 as LGHNA and CDR2 as YNFKEQ. This CDR3 contains 15 residues. V gave up 2 bases and J gave up 2 bases, with 11 bases separating them. CDR3 sequence (DNA): TGTGCCAGCAGCCAAAGCCAGGGATACACAGATACGCAGTATTTT. Translated: CASSQSQGYTDTQYF.

The chain carries TRBV7-5 and TRBJ2-7; whether TRBD1, the table's D call, matches the DNA was not checked. TRBV7-5 is a recognized pseudogene. The CDR3 loop spans 14 amino acids. The CDR3 region has the DNA TGTGTCAGTTCTGAGGTCAGGGGGACGGGCGAGCAGTACTTC. Translating gives CVSSEVRGTGEQYF.

This rearrangement joins TRBV6-6 to TRBJ1-2; D not certain. Germline loops: CDR1 MNHNY, CDR2 SVGAGI (reference sequence). The V gene lost 2 bases and the J gene lost 3 bases, with 10 bases spanning the gap. This CDR3 contains 14 residues. The CDR3 nucleotides read TGTGCCAGCAGTTACGTCCAGGAACACTATGGCTACACCTTC. As protein: CASSYVQEHYGYTF.

This clone was counted between two and nine times. This rearrangement joins TRBV5-6 to TRBJ1-1; weak D call: TRBD1 (6 bases). Trimming removed 5 bases from V and 4 bases from J, with 9 bases in between. The CDR3 sequence is 12 residues long. Germline CDR1 and CDR2: SGHDT and YYEEEE. CDR3 sequence (DNA): TGTGCCAGCAGTGCGGGGGCCACTGAAGCTTTCTTT. Its protein product is CASSAGATEAFF.

The J gene is TRBJ2-1, the V gene TRBV9; 10 nucleotides agree with TRBD2. This CDR3 has 14 residues. Germline V gives CDR1 SGDLS, CDR2 YYNGEE. The V segment lost 4 bases and the J segment 8 bases; nucleotides outside the gene matches: 6. CDR3 DNA sequence: TGTGCCAGCAGCAGCGGGGGGGCCTTTGATGAGCAGTTCTTC. Residues: CASSSGGAFDEQFF.

The chain uses TRBV12-5 and TRBJ2-7, with a weak D call TRBD1 (5 bases). Per germline, CDR1 LGHNT and CDR2 FRNRAP. The CDR3 runs to 14 residues. V was cut by 4 bases and J by 3 bases, with 13 bases left in between. The CDR3 loop is CASGSYPQDYEQYF. CDR3 bases: TGTGCTAGTGGTTCCTATCCACAGGACTACGAGCAGTACTTC.

In regard to this clone: The sample carries other DNA sequences with the same CDR3. The rearrangement uses TRBV27 and TRBJ2-7; 10 nucleotides line up with TRBD1. With V trimmed by 4 bases and J by 2 bases, 2 bases remained unmatched. CDR3 length equals 14 residues. Germline CDR1 MNHEY, CDR2 SMNVEV (reference sequence). The CDR3 DNA follows: TGTGCCAGCAGTTCGGGACAGGGGCCCTACGAGCAGTACTTC. It codes for CASSSGQGPYEQYF.

This clone was counted once. The chain joins TRBV5-6 to TRBJ2-2; 7 bases match TRBD2. The CDR3 runs 16 residues. The V gene's germline CDR1 is SGHDT and CDR2 YYEEEE. The J segment lost 1 base and the V segment lost 0 bases, leaving 3 bases of the junction unmatched. CDR3 protein: CASSLVKRGNTGELFF. The CDR3 bases are TGTGCCAGCAGCTTGGTAAAGCGGGGGAACACCGGGGAGCTGTTTTTT.

The V and J genes are TRBV5-6 and TRBJ2-3; 8 bases are shared with TRBD1. Germline lookup yields CDR1 SGHDT and CDR2 YYEEEE. CDR3 size: 14 residues. J gave up 1 base and V 6 bases, and 4 bases lay outside the gene matches. The CDR3 loop reads CASKPTGGTDTQYF. The CDR3 DNA reads TGTGCCAGCAAACCGACAGGGGGCACAGATACGCAGTATTTT. Filled out from reference TRBV5-6 and TRBJ2-3, the complete variable domain reads DAGVTQSPTHLIKTRGQQVTLRCSPKSGHDTVSWYQQALGQGPQFIFQYYEEEERQRGNFPDRFSGHQFPNYSSELNVNALLLGDSALYLCASKPTGGTDTQYFGPGTRLTVL.

The chain links TRBV10-3 to TRBJ2-1, with TRBD2 matching 7 bases. The CDR3 totals 14 residues. Germline CDR1 is ENHRY and CDR2 is SYGVKD. Losses at the gene ends were 8 bases for V and 0 bases for J; bases not matched to a gene: 4. CDR3 nucleotide sequence: TGTGCCATCTCGTCGGGGGGCTCCTACAATGAGCAGTTCTTC. Protein sequence: CAISSGGSYNEQFF.

The V and J genes are TRBV29-1 and TRBJ1-2; D unclear. Germline V gene sequence: CDR1 SQVTM, CDR2 ANQGSEA. V was cut by 3 bases and J by 5 bases, with 19 bases left in between. The length of the CDR3 is 15 residues. In nucleotides, the CDR3 is TGCAGCGTTGAGGGCAGGAAAGGTAGTGAGTATGGCTACACCTTC. It translates to CSVEGRKGSEYGYTF.